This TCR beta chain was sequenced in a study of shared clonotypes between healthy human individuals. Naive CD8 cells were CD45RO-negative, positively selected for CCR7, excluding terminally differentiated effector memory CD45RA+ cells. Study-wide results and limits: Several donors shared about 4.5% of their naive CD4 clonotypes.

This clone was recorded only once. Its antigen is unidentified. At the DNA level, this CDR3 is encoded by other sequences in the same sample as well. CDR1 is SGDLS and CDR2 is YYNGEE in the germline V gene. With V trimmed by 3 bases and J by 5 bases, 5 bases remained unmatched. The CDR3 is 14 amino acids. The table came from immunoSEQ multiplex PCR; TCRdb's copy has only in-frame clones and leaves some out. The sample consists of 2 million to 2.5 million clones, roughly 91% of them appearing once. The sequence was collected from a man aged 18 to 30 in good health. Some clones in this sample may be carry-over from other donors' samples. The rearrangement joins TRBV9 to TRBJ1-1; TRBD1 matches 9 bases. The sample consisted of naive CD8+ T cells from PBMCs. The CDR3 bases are TGTGCCAGCAGCGCCACAGGGGGCGGAACTGAAGCTTTCTTT. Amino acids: CASSATGGGTEAFF.